A single T cell receptor beta chain is shown here with its context. This receptor's antigen is unknown. Base qualities were left out, and no much larger clone turns up one base away. The identical CDR3 is also encoded by other nucleotide sequences in the sample. Ends trimmed: V by 2 bases, J by 5 bases; bases unmatched to a gene: 1. The CDR3 covers 13 residues, taking in both the cysteine and the phenylalanine. The kept DNA is CDR3 alone, 39 bases in frame from the first base. The germline V gene sets CDR1 to SGDLS and CDR2 to YYNGEE. Donors were healthy HIV-negative adults with no recently reported acute infections or vaccinations. All donors were Caucasian adults living in Nashville, Tennessee, USA. Magnetic negative selection was used to enrich CD4+ T cells, after which naive cells were positively selected on CD45RA and the negative fraction became the memory subset. Blood was obtained by leukapheresis, after which PBMCs were separated by Ficoll-Histopaque density gradient centrifugation and cryopreserved in liquid nitrogen vapor phase. Analytical flow cytometry was used to check the purity and quantity of each magnetically sorted T cell population. Each sorted fraction had its genomic DNA isolated and then quantified by UV absorbance on a Nanodrop 2000c.

The data were obtained in a study of shared clonotypes between healthy human individuals (dated by TCRdb to 2018 to 2020). Study-wide context: A couple of women and a few men aged 18 to 49 years were included in the cohort. The study deeply sequenced blood TCR repertoires of about five healthy adults to estimate repertoire size and the extent of clonotype sharing between individuals. Per donor, three plates each were used for CD4 naive and CD4 memory, two for CD8 naive, and one for CD8 memory. Libraries were prepared and TCR repertoires were sequenced by different laboratories using diverse techniques, in order to increase sequencing depth and limit assay-specific biases. Leukapheresis yielded between about 0.85 and 10 billion PBMCs per donor. General conclusions and limits of the study: Rarefaction of sorted-subset datasets indicated incomplete sequencing despite the large sequencing depth. Estimated clonotype richness was generally larger for naive than for memory subsets. When several donors were compared, the shared fraction of clonotypes was about 5.4% for naive CD4, 3% to 4% for naive CD8, 2% to 2.5% for memory CD4, and approximately 0.4% for memory CD8. Sampling was restricted to blood, and TCR repertoires in tissues likely differ from the TCR repertoires found in blood. Based on pairwise subsampling, the degree of clonotype sharing among donors was expected to be affected by sequencing depth. Compared with non-shared clonotypes, the clonotypes found in all four sorted-subset donors had higher generation probabilities. The small number of donors limited the genetic and exposure-history diversity represented.

Using the deep immunoSEQ assay, multiplex PCR amplified TCR CDR3 regions from genomic DNA. For each cell subset, the extracted genomic DNA was distributed evenly across all wells of several immunoSEQ 96-well plates, and each plate served as one replicate. For sorted subsets, about 0.2 ug genomic DNA, equal to tens of thousands of T cell genomes, was loaded into each replicate PCR. Purified libraries were measured with a Qubit 3.0 fluorometer, size-checked on a Bioanalyzer 2100, and measured again with the KAPA Library Quantification kit. Every immunoSEQ 96-well plate was sequenced on a dedicated single-read 150-cycle Illumina NextSeq 550 flow cell. As for the original processing: Because the immunoSEQ output held only junctional sequences and lacked quality scores, the filtering could not match the filtering applied to full-length reads. Sequences were annotated with PyIR, a Python wrapper for IgBLAST v1.9, and V/J genes and CDR3 were assigned using IMGT germline references. Reads with weak V/J assignments (E-value above 1e-6), missing CDR3, stop codons, out-of-frame junctions, or ambiguous translated residues were removed. V3J clonotypes were defined by identical inferred V gene, J gene, and CDR3 amino acid sequence. Percentage overlap between repertoires was computed as shared unique clonotypes divided by the size of the smaller repertoire. RTK rarefaction, the Chao1 estimator, and Recon v2.1 estimates of unobserved clonotypes were used to assess repertoire richness. Generation probabilities for all TCRbeta clonotypes obtained by the gDNA method from a handful of donors were computed using OLGA. TCRdb holds this immuneACCESS table with in-frame rearrangements only. Some clones are missing; in checked studies, unresolved V genes explain under half, and the rest has no known cause. V and J calls and clone size are those listed in that table; D and trimming were worked out from the DNA. The sample includes fewer than 3 million clones, with 85% to 95% observed a single time. Jointly, the top ten make up roughly 0.34% of the sample.

This TCR derives from a man between 18 and 35 years old in good health. Some clones in this sample may be carry-over from other donors' samples. The sequenced sample consisted of naive CD4+ T cells from PBMCs. In the paper's terms, the cell subset or site label means: CD45RA+ positively selected. The rearranged segments are TRBV9 and TRBJ2-3; 8 bases in the middle match TRBD2. The CDR3 corresponds to CASSVAGGDTQYF. The bases read TGTGCCAGCAGCGTGGCGGGAGGAGATACGCAGTATTTT.